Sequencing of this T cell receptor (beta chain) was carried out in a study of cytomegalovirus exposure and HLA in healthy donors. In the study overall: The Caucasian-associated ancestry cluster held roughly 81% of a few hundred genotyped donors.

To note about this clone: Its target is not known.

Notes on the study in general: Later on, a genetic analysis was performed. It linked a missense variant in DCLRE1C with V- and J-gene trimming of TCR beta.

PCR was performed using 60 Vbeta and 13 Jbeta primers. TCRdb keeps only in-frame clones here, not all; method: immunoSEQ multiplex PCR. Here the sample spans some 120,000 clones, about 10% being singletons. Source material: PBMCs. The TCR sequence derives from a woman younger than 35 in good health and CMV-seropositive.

The CDR3 is CASSPWTGPGDEQYF. The CDR3 DNA sequence: TGCGCCAGCAGCCCCTGGACAGGGCCGGGCGACGAGCAGTACTTC. This chain connects TRBV5-1 to TRBJ2-7, with 8 bases that match TRBD1. The CDR3 totals 15 residues. J lost 5 bases, V lost 4 bases, and 11 bases had no gene match. The germline V gene encodes CDR1 SGHRS and CDR2 YFSETQ. Drawing the rest from reference TRBV5-1 and TRBJ2-7, the complete variable domain is KAGVTQTPRYLIKTRGQQVTLSCSPISGHRSVSWYQQTPGQGLQFLFEYFSETQRNKGNFPGRFSGRQFSNSRSEMNVSTLELGDSALYLCASSPWTGPGDEQYFGPGTRLTVT.